Each of the 32 T cell receptor beta chains below was sequenced from the same sample in a study of blood T cells in healthy people across ages. For the second PCR, which ran for about 7 to 11 cycles, a sample-barcoded 5' primer and a J-beta primer mix were used. Each CDR3 protein gets one entry after TCRdb re-called the 5' RACE reads with MiXCR. The repertoire holds hundreds of thousands of distinct CDR3 sequences, about 28% seen once, with roughly 14% in the top ten. The sequenced sample consisted of blood. The receptors were sampled from a woman of 80 years or more in good health.

The gene calls are TRBV5-5 and TRBJ1-5; D gene uncertain. This CDR3 spans 15 amino acids. Trimming pared 0 bases from V and 7 bases from J, leaving 14 bases between. Looked up from germline, CDR1 is SGHKS and CDR2 is YYEKEE (reference sequence). CDR3 sequence (DNA): TGTGCCAGCAGCTTGGAGGTCAGTATTAACCAGCCCCAGCATTTT. Translated, it gives CASSLEVSINQPQHF.

The CDR3 DNA reads TGTGCCAGCAGCCAAGGGCCAGGGGATTCACCCCTCCACTTT. Its protein is CASSQGPGDSPLHF. The gene calls are TRBV4-2 and TRBJ1-6; D possibly corresponds to TRBD1 (6 bases). The CDR3 extends over 14 amino acids. V lost 1 base and J lost 8, with 9 bases in between. CDR1 is LGHNA, CDR2 YNFKEQ, per germline.

This clonotype was recorded many times. The rearrangement links TRBV6-6 to TRBJ1-5, with 8 bases that match TRBD1. The CDR3 is 13 residues long. CDR1 and CDR2 from the germline V gene are MNHNY and SVGAGI (reference sequence). V shed 7 bases and J 10 bases; nucleotides not matched to a gene: 9. CDR3 region: CASTGQGFAPQHF. In DNA, the CDR3 is TGTGCCAGCACCGGACAGGGATTCGCCCCCCAGCATTTT.

In nucleotides, the CDR3 is TGCGCCAGCAGCTTGGGTCCGATAGACGACTATGGCTACACCTTC. Translation: CASSLGPIDDYGYTF. The rearrangement joins TRBV5-1 to TRBJ1-2; unclear D gene. The V gene's germline CDR1 is SGHRS and CDR2 YFSETQ. This CDR3 has 15 amino acids. The ends were cut back, 0 bases at V and 3 bases at J, with 12 bases in the middle.

The sample holds many counts of this clonotype. This chain joins TRBV5-1 and TRBJ2-3; D remains ambiguous. The V gene's germline CDR1 is SGHRS and CDR2 YFSETQ. The CDR3 is 13 amino acids. V lost 4 bases and J 5 bases, leaving 11 bases between the germline ends. The CDR3 spells CASSNPVEDTQYF. The CDR3 region has the DNA TGCGCCAGCAGCAACCCCGTCGAAGATACGCAGTATTTT.

This clonotype was observed many times. The chain is built from TRBV5-1 and TRBJ1-1; no clear D gene. Germline V gene sequence: CDR1 SGHRS, CDR2 YFSETQ. V lost 1 base and J lost 12, with 19 bases in between. This CDR3 comprises 14 residues. CDR3 loop: CASSLSSLSGQTFF. Here the CDR3 DNA reads TGCGCCAGCAGCTTGTCTTCCTTGAGCGGTCAAACTTTCTTT.

This clonotype was seen repeatedly, ten times or more. The J gene is TRBJ2-1, the V gene TRBV9; 10 nucleotides align to TRBD1. Germline V gives CDR1 SGDLS, CDR2 YYNGEE. The CDR3 runs 16 residues. The V segment lost 4 bases and the J segment 5 bases; nucleotides outside the gene matches: 9. The CDR3 loop reads CASSSAGTGVDNEQFF. As DNA, the CDR3 is TGTGCCAGCAGCTCGGCGGGGACAGGGGTAGACAATGAGCAGTTCTTC.

This clonotype came up a few times. The chain uses TRBV6-5 and TRBJ2-1; no clear D. With the DNA end fitting TRBJ2-7 better, the J assignment may be wrong. Germline V gives CDR1 MNHEY, CDR2 SVGAGI. The CDR3 is made up of 15 amino acids. The CDR3 DNA reads TGTGCCAGCAGGCCAGGTATCAGCTCCTACAATGGGCAGTACTTC. This codes for CASRPGISSYNGQYF.

Ten or more counts support this clonotype. V usage is TRBV6-5 and J usage is TRBJ2-3, with 8 positions matching TRBD2. From germline, CDR1 is MNHEY and CDR2 SVGAGI. V lost 6 bases to trimming and J lost 1 base; unmatched junction nucleotides: 6. The CDR3 consists of 15 residues. Here the CDR3 reads CASSLGRGGTDTQYF. CDR3 sequence (DNA): TGTGCCAGCAGCCTGGGGCGGGGGGGCACAGATACGCAGTATTTT.

Worth noting for this clonotype: A much larger clone lies a single base off, so this may be a read error. V is TRBV20-1 and J is TRBJ2-1; 9 nucleotides line up with TRBD2. The CDR3 has 14 residues. V lost 3 bases, J lost 6 bases, and 6 bases stayed unmatched. The germline CDR1 and CDR2 sequences are DFQATT and SNEGSKA (reference sequence). CDR3 nucleotides: TGCAGTGCTAGTTGGCGGGGGGGCCTCAATGAGCAGTTCTTC. This sequence encodes CSASWRGGLNEQFF.

This clonotype showed up many times. This chain connects TRBV7-2 to TRBJ2-7; D call uncertain. Germline loops: CDR1 SGHTA, CDR2 FQGNSA. V shed 1 base and J shed 6 bases, with 13 bases lying between them. This CDR3 contains 14 residues. In DNA form, the CDR3 reads TGTGCCAGCAGCTTAGAAGGGAATTGGCGCGAGCAGTACTTC. Encoded protein: CASSLEGNWREQYF.

In its sample, this clonotype was seen a few times. The chain couples TRBV30 to TRBJ2-3, with 8 bases matching TRBD2. Germline trimming cut 1 base from V and 4 bases from J; bases unmatched to any gene: 4. This CDR3 contains 14 residues. The germline gives CDR1 GTSNPN, CDR2 SVGIG (reference sequence). The CDR3, as DNA: TGTGCCTGGAGTGGGCCGGGACTAGCAGATACGCAGTATTTT. Protein: CAWSGPGLADTQYF.

To note about this clonotype: Germline is not matched at one junction end, which may reflect a read error. This chain uses TRBV5-1 with TRBJ2-5, with D maybe TRBD1 (6 bases). The germline CDR1 and CDR2 sequences are SGHRS and YFSETQ. The length of the CDR3 is 13 residues. CDR3 sequence: CASSVTGQEAQYF. The CDR3 coding sequence is TGCGCCAGCAGCGTGACAGGACAAGAGGCCCAGTACTTC.

The rearrangement joins TRBV30 to TRBJ2-2; possible D gene TRBD1, 6 bases. Trimming cost V 0 bases and J 5 bases, with 7 bases left between them. Germline CDR1 GTSNPN, CDR2 SVGIG (reference sequence). This CDR3 region has 13 residues. The CDR3 here is CAWSVGGTGELFF. As DNA, the CDR3 is TGTGCCTGGAGTGTAGGGGGTACCGGGGAGCTGTTTTTT. Using reference TRBV30 and TRBJ2-2 for the parts outside the CDR3, the full variable domain is SQTIHQWPATLVQPVGSPLSLECTVEGTSNPNLYWYRQAAGRGLQLLFYSVGIGQISSEVPQNLSASRPQDRQFILSSKKLLLSDSGFYLCAWSVGGTGELFFGEGSRLTVL.

This clonotype has just a few counts. The J gene is TRBJ2-5, the V gene TRBV5-1; D is possibly TRBD1 or TRBD2 (6 bases each). Germline-derived CDR1 and CDR2 are SGHRS and YFSETQ. There are 15 residues in the CDR3. V dropped 1 base and J dropped 2 bases, with 12 bases sitting between them. The chain's CDR3 is CASSLIGGLQETQYF. In DNA form, the CDR3 reads TGCGCCAGCAGCTTGATAGGGGGGTTACAAGAGACCCAGTACTTC.

This clonotype was picked up many times. V and J are TRBV11-2 and TRBJ2-7, with D perhaps being TRBD1 or TRBD2 (5 bases each). Germline-derived CDR1 and CDR2 are SGHAT and FQNNGV. The V and J ends lost 1 base and 3 bases respectively, with 10 bases between them. The CDR3 spans 14 residues. The CDR3 DNA sequence: TGTGCCAGCAGCTTAGGAGGGACCTACTACGAGCAGTACTTC. Translation: CASSLGGTYYEQYF.

The table lists this clonotype with many counts. The genes are TRBV11-2 and TRBJ2-3; weak D call: TRBD1 (5 bases). The CDR3 is 15 residues long. Per the germline V gene, CDR1 is SGHAT and CDR2 is FQNNGV. Trimming stripped 0 bases from V and 2 bases from J, with 9 bases between. CDR3 residues: CASSLEPGPTDTQYF. The DNA for the CDR3 is TGTGCCAGCAGCTTAGAACCAGGGCCCACAGATACGCAGTATTTT.

In regard to this clonotype: This may be a read error, as it is one base from a much larger clone. The chain is built from TRBV7-9 and TRBJ2-5; possibly TRBD2 for D (5 bases). Trimming pared 1 base from V and 7 bases from J, leaving 7 bases between. Germline V gives CDR1 SEHNR, CDR2 FQNEAQ (reference sequence). CDR3 length equals 12 residues. The CDR3, as DNA: TGTGCCAGCAGCTTAGATGAGGGGACCCAGTACTTC. Encoded protein: CASSLDEGTQYF.

As for this clonotype: A much larger clone sits a single nucleotide away, making a read error possible. The rearrangement uses TRBV3-1 and TRBJ1-2, with TRBD1 matching over 7 bases. From germline, CDR1 is LGHDT and CDR2 YNNKEL (reference sequence). The V segment lost 10 bases and the J segment 6 bases; nucleotides outside the gene matches: 20. This CDR3 region has 16 residues. The CDR3 nucleotides are TGTGCCAACACCCAGGGGGAACGCTTGACAACCGATGGCTACACCTTC. Protein product: CANTQGERLTTDGYTF.

This clonotype was recorded many times. The V call is TRBV6-1, the J call TRBJ1-5; possible D gene TRBD1, 5 bases. The CDR3 loop spans 16 amino acids. The germline V and J ends were trimmed by 8 bases and 0 bases, with 17 bases remaining between them. Germline V gene data show CDR1 as MNHNS and CDR2 as SASEGT. In DNA, the CDR3 is TGTGCCAGCTGCAAAGCCAGACAGAATAGCAATCAGCCCCAGCATTTT. It encodes CASCKARQNSNQPQHF.

This clonotype was detected only a few times. The DNA of the CDR3 is TGTGCCAGCAGCTCGGGACAGGGGCTCGAGCAGTACTTC. It encodes CASSSGQGLEQYF. The genes are TRBV7-3 and TRBJ2-7; 10 bases map to TRBD1. V was pared by 4 bases and J by 6 bases, with 3 bases of the junction left unmatched. The CDR3 contains 13 residues. Germline CDR1 reads SGHTA; CDR2 reads FQGTGA.

This clonotype was observed many times. The gene calls are TRBV6-5 and TRBJ1-2; 7 nucleotides line up with TRBD1. The ends lost 6 bases at V and 4 bases at J; junction bases unmatched: 5. The V gene's germline CDR1 is MNHEY and CDR2 SVGAGI. This CDR3 is built from 13 residues. In nucleotides, the CDR3 is TGTGCCAGCAGCCGTACAGGGGTCTATGGCTACACCTTC. Its translation: CASSRTGVYGYTF.

This clonotype came up a few times. The CDR3 loop is CASSWENTEAFF. Written as DNA, the CDR3 is TGTGCCAGCAGTTGGGAAAACACTGAAGCTTTCTTT. This sequence joins TRBV5-4 and TRBJ1-1; D is unclear. The CDR3 sequence is 12 residues long. Germline-derived CDR1 and CDR2 are SGHNT and YYREEE (reference sequence). V lost 5 bases to trimming and J lost 2 bases, with 7 bases between them.

This chain links TRBV5-5 with TRBJ2-5; 7 bases match TRBD2. Germline V gene data show CDR1 as SGHKS and CDR2 as YYEKEE (reference sequence). The length of the CDR3 is 17 residues. The V gene end was trimmed by 0 bases and the J gene end by 2 bases; junction bases not matched to a gene: 10. CDR3 nucleotides: TGTGCCAGCAGCTTGGTCCCTACCCTAGCGGCACAAGAGACCCAGTACTTC. Encoded protein: CASSLVPTLAAQETQYF.

The chain employs TRBV6-1 and TRBJ2-3; D is unresolved. V was trimmed by 2 bases and J by 0 bases, leaving 9 bases between them. CDR1 MNHNS and CDR2 SASEGT come from the germline V gene. CDR3 length: 15 residues. In DNA, the CDR3 is TGTGCCAGCAGTGAATGGGAACTTAGCACAGATACGCAGTATTTT. Translating it yields CASSEWELSTDTQYF.

This clonotype has just a few counts. The chain has TRBV7-8 and TRBJ1-1; 10 positions match TRBD1. J was trimmed by 5 bases and V by 1 base; bases with no gene match: 4. This CDR3 is built from 15 residues. Germline CDR1 is SGHVS and CDR2 is FQNEAQ. The CDR3 sequence: CASSLGDRGPTEAFF. DNA of the CDR3: TGTGCCAGCAGCTTAGGTGACAGGGGGCCGACTGAAGCTTTCTTT.

On this clonotype itself: The conserved final phenylalanine or tryptophan is absent from the CDR3, which likely points to a read error. This chain links TRBV4-3 with TRBJ1-2; the D gene is possibly TRBD1 (5 bases). The CDR3 is 15 residues long. In germline, CDR1 is LGHNA, CDR2 YSLEER. The CDR3 loop is CAGSQDRQPLYGYTV. Written as DNA, the CDR3 is TGCGCCGGCAGCCAAGATCGACAGCCCCTCTATGGCTACACCGTC.

This clonotype has a handful of counts. This chain connects TRBV7-8 to TRBJ1-4; D is undetermined. V was pared by 1 base and J by 6 bases, with 15 bases between. CDR3 size: 16 residues. In germline, CDR1 is SGHVS, CDR2 FQNEAQ. CDR3 bases: TGTGCCAGCAGCTTAGGCGCCGGAGAGCGGCATGAAAAACTGTTTTTT. It translates to CASSLGAGERHEKLFF.

This clonotype was seen ten or more times. Germline and junction disagree at one end, which may indicate a read error. The chain is built from TRBV28 and TRBJ2-7; TRBD1 matches at 8 bases. The CDR3 is 14 residues long. CDR1 is MDHEN, CDR2 SYDVKM, per germline. The CDR3 protein is CASSWTGSSSEQYF. CDR3 nucleotide sequence: TGTGCCAGCAGTTGGACAGGGAGTTCCTCCGAGCAGTACTTC. The whole variable domain, filled in from reference TRBV28 and TRBJ2-7, reads DVKVTQSSRYLVKRTGEKVFLECVQDMDHENMFWYRQDPGLGLRLIYFSYDVKMKEKGDIPEGYSVSREKKERFSLILESASTNQTSMYLCASSWTGSSSEQYFGPGTRLTVT.

This clonotype was picked up many times. This sequence joins TRBV2 and TRBJ1-2; 12 positions match TRBD1. This CDR3 region has 13 residues. V gave up 8 bases and J gave up 7 bases; unmatched junction bases: 5. Germline V gene data show CDR1 as SNHLY and CDR2 as FYNNEI. The CDR3, as DNA: TGTGCCAGCTATGGGACAGGGGGCATTGGCTACACCTTC. Translating gives CASYGTGGIGYTF.

A word on this clonotype: A much more abundant neighbour one base away suggests this may be a read error. The chain employs TRBV5-1 and TRBJ2-5; D is perhaps TRBD1 or TRBD2 (5 bases each). Trimming removed 4 bases from V and 5 bases from J, with 18 bases in between. The CDR3 extends over 15 amino acids. Looked up from germline, CDR1 is SGHRS and CDR2 is YFSETQ. CDR3 region: CASSPLLGGTETQYF. For the CDR3, the DNA is TGCGCCAGCAGCCCATTGCTTGGGGGAACGGAGACCCAGTACTTC.

With regard to this clonotype: A read error may produce the germline difference seen at one junction end. V is TRBV7-2 and J is TRBJ2-2; D may be TRBD2 (6 bases). This CDR3 has 16 residues. Germline-derived CDR1 and CDR2 are SGHTA and FQGNSA. The CDR3, as DNA: TGTGCCAGCAGCTTAGGTCCAGGGAAGAACACCGGGGGGCTGTTTTTT. This codes for CASSLGPGKNTGGLFF. The whole variable domain, remainder taken from reference TRBV7-2 and TRBJ2-2, is GAGVSQSPSNKVTEKGKDVELRCDPISGHTALYWYRQSLGQGLEFLIYFQGNSAPDKSGLPSDRFSAERTGGSVSTLTIQRTQQEDSAVYLCASSLGPGKNTGGLFFGEGSRLTVL.